The 24 T cell receptor beta chains in this list originate from one sample, sequenced in a study of blood T cells in healthy people across ages. A second roughly 7 to 11 cycle PCR used barcoded and J-beta primers. TCRdb independently ran MiXCR on the 5' RACE reads; one entry per CDR3 protein. The repertoire consists of fewer than 2 million distinct CDR3 sequences, with about 39% occurring once and the leading ten covering more than 20%. Sequencing input: blood. These receptors were collected from a human donor in good health.

The chain links TRBV10-3 to TRBJ1-5, with 7 bases matching TRBD1. The V gene's germline CDR1 is ENHRY and CDR2 SYGVKD. The CDR3 spans 17 residues. J was trimmed by 6 bases and V by 0 bases; bases with no gene match: 11. CDR3 loop: CAISESKETGWVQPQHF. The CDR3 bases are TGTGCCATCAGTGAGTCAAAGGAGACAGGGTGGGTTCAGCCCCAGCATTTT.

With respect to this clonotype: One end of the junction fails to match germline, which may point to a read error. The chain joins TRBV12-3 or TRBV12-4 to TRBJ2-7; no clear D. This CDR3 is 12 amino acids long. CDR3: CASSPSAYERYF. The CDR3 DNA reads as TGTGCCAGCAGTCCGTCAGCCTACGAGCGGTACTTC.

This clonotype was counted between two and nine times. J is TRBJ2-1 and V is TRBV2, with D unclear. Trimming removed 4 bases from V and 5 bases from J, with 6 bases in between. The CDR3 runs 12 residues. From germline, CDR1 is SNHLY and CDR2 FYNNEI. CDR3 sequence: CASSGLDNEQFF. The CDR3 DNA follows: TGTGCCAGCAGTGGATTGGACAATGAGCAGTTCTTC.

The gene calls are TRBV29-1 and TRBJ2-7, with no clear D. Germline CDR1 and CDR2: SQVTM and ANQGSEA. Trimming shortened V by 0 bases and J by 4 bases, and 7 bases separated the two germline ends. The CDR3 length is 12 residues. CDR3 in DNA: TGCAGCGTTGAAGATCGTCGGTACGAGCAGTACTTC. Translation gives CSVEDRRYEQYF.

This clonotype has a handful of counts. The rearrangement uses TRBV5-5 and TRBJ2-7; D ambiguous. The germline gives CDR1 SGHKS, CDR2 YYEKEE (reference sequence). The CDR3 is 16 residues long. With 4 bases removed from V and 3 bases from J, the gap between germline ends came to 20 bases. CDR3 in amino acids: CASSRSALGENYEQYF. Here the CDR3 DNA reads TGTGCCAGCAGCCGATCCGCCTTAGGAGAAAACTACGAGCAGTACTTC.

This clonotype showed up just a few times. This may arise from a read error, as a much more abundant clone is one base away. The CDR3 DNA reads as TGTGCCAGCAGCTTAGCGACAGCCTATGGCTACACCTTC. Residues: CASSLATAYGYTF. V usage is TRBV7-8 and J usage is TRBJ1-2; perhaps TRBD1 as D (5 bases). The CDR3 runs 13 residues. Germline CDR1 SGHVS, CDR2 FQNEAQ. Deletions cut 0 bases from V and 4 bases from J, with 6 bases between.

This clonotype came up a few times. The chain employs TRBV5-5 and TRBJ2-5; tentatively, D is TRBD1 (5 bases). Germline CDR1 is SGHKS and CDR2 is YYEKEE (reference sequence). This CDR3 contains 14 residues. V lost 4 bases and J 5 bases, leaving 15 bases between the germline ends. This chain's CDR3 is CASSPQVTGETQYF. Here the CDR3 DNA reads TGTGCCAGCAGCCCACAGGTGACCGGGGAGACCCAGTACTTC.

This clonotype has ten or more counts. The CDR3 sequence is CASSTRTGEETQYF. The CDR3 DNA follows: TGTGCCAGCAGTACGAGGACAGGCGAAGAGACCCAGTACTTC. The chain uses TRBV27 and TRBJ2-5, with 7 bases lining up with TRBD1. CDR3 size: 14 residues. The trim removed 5 bases at V and 3 bases at J, leaving 6 bases unmatched. In germline, CDR1 is MNHEY, CDR2 SMNVEV (reference sequence).

The chain carries TRBV5-1 and TRBJ2-3; D gene ambiguous. V was trimmed by 0 bases and J by 6 bases, leaving 14 bases between them. The CDR3 is made up of 15 amino acids. Germline V gives CDR1 SGHRS, CDR2 YFSETQ. The DNA for the CDR3 is TGCGCCAGCAGCTTGGCCTCGACTCCCGGGGATACGCAGTATTTT. Its protein is CASSLASTPGDTQYF.

The rearrangement joins TRBV6-2 or TRBV6-3 to TRBJ2-7, with 7 bases identical to TRBD1. V was clipped by 2 bases and J by 0 bases; unmatched bases: 16. The CDR3 runs 19 residues. Germline CDR1 MNHEY, CDR2 SVGEGT. Written as DNA, the CDR3 is TGTGCCAGCAGTTACCCGGAACAGGGGTCATCACCCTTCTCCTACGAGCAGTACTTC. It is translated as CASSYPEQGSSPFSYEQYF.

This clonotype was counted once. The junction shows a germline mismatch at one end, possibly a read error. The chain carries TRBV13 and TRBJ2-1; 7 bases align to TRBD1. This CDR3 contains 14 residues. CDR1 PRHDT and CDR2 FYEKMQ come from the germline V gene (reference sequence). CDR3 protein: CTSRMGQIYNEQFF. CDR3 DNA: TGTACCAGCAGGATGGGACAGATATACAATGAGCAGTTCTTC.

V usage is TRBV2 and J usage is TRBJ2-5; a weak D match, TRBD2 (6 bases). The assigned J gene may be wrong: the sequence end matches TRBJ2-7 better. Germline CDR1 SNHLY, CDR2 FYNNEI. The CDR3 has 14 residues. The CDR3 DNA follows: TGTGCCAGCGAAGCGGGTAGCTGGGGATCCGAGCAGTACTTC. It specifies CASEAGSWGSEQYF.

The chain uses TRBV29-1 and TRBJ2-1; the D is unclear. The CDR3 consists of 17 residues. In germline, CDR1 is SQVTM, CDR2 ANQGSEA. V was trimmed by 6 bases and J by 0 bases, leaving 21 bases between them. The CDR3 nucleotides read TGCAGCGTCTGGAGAACCGGCACTCAAAGCTCCTACAATGAGCAGTTCTTC. Translating it yields CSVWRTGTQSSYNEQFF.

The J gene is TRBJ1-6, the V gene TRBV5-1; TRBD1 aligns across 8 bases. This CDR3 spans 13 amino acids. The trim removed 9 bases at V and 5 bases at J, leaving 4 bases unmatched. Germline CDR1 reads SGHRS; CDR2 reads YFSETQ. CDR3: CATGQGDNSPLHF. The DNA for the CDR3 is TGCGCCACCGGACAGGGTGATAATTCACCCCTCCACTTT.

J is TRBJ1-4 and V is TRBV20-1; tentative D call: TRBD1 (5 bases). With 0 bases removed from V and 8 bases from J, the gap between germline ends came to 10 bases. CDR1 and CDR2 from the germline V gene are DFQATT and SNEGSKA (reference sequence). The CDR3 sequence is 13 residues long. The CDR3 region is CSAREDPGEKLFF. The CDR3 bases are TGCAGTGCTAGAGAGGACCCAGGGGAAAAACTGTTTTTT.

This clonotype was detected only a few times. The DNA of the CDR3 is TGTGCCAGCAGCGGGGCCACTTCCTACAATGAGCAGTTCTTC. It yields the protein CASSGATSYNEQFF. The genes are TRBV4-2 and TRBJ2-1; maybe TRBD1 (5 bases). The CDR3 extends over 14 amino acids. Trimming left V 5 bases short and J 1 base short, with 9 bases between. CDR1 is LGHNA and CDR2 is YNFKEQ in the germline V gene.

This clonotype was seen only a few times. The rearrangement links TRBV20-1 to TRBJ2-1, with D possibly being TRBD2 (5 bases). The CDR3 extends over 14 amino acids. V lost 4 bases to trimming and J lost 0 bases, with 10 bases between them. Germline CDR1 DFQATT, CDR2 SNEGSKA (reference sequence). The CDR3 nucleotides read TGCAGTGCTAAATTAGCGCACTCCTACAATGAGCAGTTCTTC. Protein product: CSAKLAHSYNEQFF.

The J gene is TRBJ2-3, the V gene TRBV6-5, with D possibly called TRBD1 or TRBD2 (6 bases each). Per the germline V gene, CDR1 is MNHEY and CDR2 is SVGAGI. CDR3 length: 16 amino acids. The V and J ends lost 6 bases and 6 bases respectively, with 22 bases between them. The DNA of the CDR3 is TGTGCCAGCAGGCCCGGAGGGGGACTCGGCGGGGATACGCAGTATTTT. Protein sequence: CASRPGGGLGGDTQYF.

This chain joins TRBV6-5 and TRBJ2-7; D unclear. V was pared by 1 base and J by 3 bases, with 7 bases between. Per the germline V gene, CDR1 is MNHEY and CDR2 is SVGAGI. The CDR3 totals 13 residues. CDR3 sequence reads: CASSYYGSYEQYF. CDR3 bases: TGTGCCAGCAGTTACTACGGCAGCTACGAGCAGTACTTC.

This clonotype was counted only a few times. The rearrangement joins TRBV11-2 to TRBJ2-3; 9 bases map to TRBD2. Germline loops: CDR1 SGHAT, CDR2 FQNNGV. The CDR3 covers 16 residues. Unmatched junction bases numbered 6, after V lost 2 bases and J lost 3 bases. For the CDR3, the DNA is TGTGCCAGCAGCTTACAGGCGGGGGGGCGGACAGATACGCAGTATTTT. Protein: CASSLQAGGRTDTQYF.

The J gene is TRBJ1-1, the V gene TRBV4-2; D gene uncertain. Germline V gene sequence: CDR1 LGHNA, CDR2 YNFKEQ. V lost 0 bases, J lost 8 bases, and 16 bases lay in between. The CDR3 is 15 residues long. The CDR3 DNA reads TGTGCCAGCAGCCAAGAGGTCTCCCTTCCGGGGGAAGCTTTCTTT. This encodes CASSQEVSLPGEAFF.

V gene TRBV29-1 combines with J gene TRBJ1-2; 8 nucleotides align to TRBD1. This CDR3 spans 13 amino acids. With V trimmed by 5 bases and J by 5 bases, 7 bases remained unmatched. CDR1 is SQVTM and CDR2 is ANQGSEA in the germline V gene. Here the CDR3 reads CSVRTGRGYGYTF. The CDR3 DNA follows: TGCAGCGTTCGGACAGGGAGAGGGTATGGCTACACCTTC.

In this sample, this clonotype turned up a few times. The rearrangement links TRBV20-1 to TRBJ2-1, with 12 bases aligning to TRBD2. V lost 6 bases, J lost 5 bases, and 5 bases stayed unmatched. Germline loops: CDR1 DFQATT, CDR2 SNEGSKA (reference sequence). This CDR3 has 14 amino acids. The DNA of the CDR3 is TGCAGTGCACGGACTAGCGGGGAGAACAATGAGCAGTTCTTC. Amino acids: CSARTSGENNEQFF.

The V and J genes are TRBV20-1 and TRBJ1-1, with D unresolved. Trimming stripped 5 bases from V and 1 base from J, with 8 bases between. Germline lookup yields CDR1 DFQATT and CDR2 SNEGSKA (reference sequence). The CDR3 extends over 12 amino acids. DNA of the CDR3: TGCAGTGCTTACCCGGGGAACACTGAAGCTTTCTTT. This encodes CSAYPGNTEAFF.